This T cell receptor (beta chain) comes out of a study of T cells in Graves' hyperthyroidism and ophthalmopathy. This clonotype showed up many times. The germline CDR1 and CDR2 sequences are MDHEN and SYDVKM. This CDR3 has 17 amino acids. Germline trimming cut 8 bases from V and 2 bases from J; bases unmatched to any gene: 16. Researchers took RNA transcripts and amplified the TCR beta CDR3 regions from them. A first-round RT-PCR of the TCR CDR3 used the HTBI primer set. TCRdb re-derived calls from the multiplex PCR reads in MiXCR, one entry per CDR3 protein. The profile shows 640,000 or so distinct CDR3 sequences, over 12% of them singletons.

Sequencing was carried out using blood. The chain combines TRBV28 with TRBJ1-2, with TRBD1 identical over 8 bases. The sequence was obtained from a woman aged 40 to 50 with Graves' ophthalmopathy. This CDR3 reads CASESTGGQETNYGYTF. CDR3 in DNA: TGTGCCAGCGAAAGCACAGGGGGACAGGAGACAAACTATGGCTACACCTTC.